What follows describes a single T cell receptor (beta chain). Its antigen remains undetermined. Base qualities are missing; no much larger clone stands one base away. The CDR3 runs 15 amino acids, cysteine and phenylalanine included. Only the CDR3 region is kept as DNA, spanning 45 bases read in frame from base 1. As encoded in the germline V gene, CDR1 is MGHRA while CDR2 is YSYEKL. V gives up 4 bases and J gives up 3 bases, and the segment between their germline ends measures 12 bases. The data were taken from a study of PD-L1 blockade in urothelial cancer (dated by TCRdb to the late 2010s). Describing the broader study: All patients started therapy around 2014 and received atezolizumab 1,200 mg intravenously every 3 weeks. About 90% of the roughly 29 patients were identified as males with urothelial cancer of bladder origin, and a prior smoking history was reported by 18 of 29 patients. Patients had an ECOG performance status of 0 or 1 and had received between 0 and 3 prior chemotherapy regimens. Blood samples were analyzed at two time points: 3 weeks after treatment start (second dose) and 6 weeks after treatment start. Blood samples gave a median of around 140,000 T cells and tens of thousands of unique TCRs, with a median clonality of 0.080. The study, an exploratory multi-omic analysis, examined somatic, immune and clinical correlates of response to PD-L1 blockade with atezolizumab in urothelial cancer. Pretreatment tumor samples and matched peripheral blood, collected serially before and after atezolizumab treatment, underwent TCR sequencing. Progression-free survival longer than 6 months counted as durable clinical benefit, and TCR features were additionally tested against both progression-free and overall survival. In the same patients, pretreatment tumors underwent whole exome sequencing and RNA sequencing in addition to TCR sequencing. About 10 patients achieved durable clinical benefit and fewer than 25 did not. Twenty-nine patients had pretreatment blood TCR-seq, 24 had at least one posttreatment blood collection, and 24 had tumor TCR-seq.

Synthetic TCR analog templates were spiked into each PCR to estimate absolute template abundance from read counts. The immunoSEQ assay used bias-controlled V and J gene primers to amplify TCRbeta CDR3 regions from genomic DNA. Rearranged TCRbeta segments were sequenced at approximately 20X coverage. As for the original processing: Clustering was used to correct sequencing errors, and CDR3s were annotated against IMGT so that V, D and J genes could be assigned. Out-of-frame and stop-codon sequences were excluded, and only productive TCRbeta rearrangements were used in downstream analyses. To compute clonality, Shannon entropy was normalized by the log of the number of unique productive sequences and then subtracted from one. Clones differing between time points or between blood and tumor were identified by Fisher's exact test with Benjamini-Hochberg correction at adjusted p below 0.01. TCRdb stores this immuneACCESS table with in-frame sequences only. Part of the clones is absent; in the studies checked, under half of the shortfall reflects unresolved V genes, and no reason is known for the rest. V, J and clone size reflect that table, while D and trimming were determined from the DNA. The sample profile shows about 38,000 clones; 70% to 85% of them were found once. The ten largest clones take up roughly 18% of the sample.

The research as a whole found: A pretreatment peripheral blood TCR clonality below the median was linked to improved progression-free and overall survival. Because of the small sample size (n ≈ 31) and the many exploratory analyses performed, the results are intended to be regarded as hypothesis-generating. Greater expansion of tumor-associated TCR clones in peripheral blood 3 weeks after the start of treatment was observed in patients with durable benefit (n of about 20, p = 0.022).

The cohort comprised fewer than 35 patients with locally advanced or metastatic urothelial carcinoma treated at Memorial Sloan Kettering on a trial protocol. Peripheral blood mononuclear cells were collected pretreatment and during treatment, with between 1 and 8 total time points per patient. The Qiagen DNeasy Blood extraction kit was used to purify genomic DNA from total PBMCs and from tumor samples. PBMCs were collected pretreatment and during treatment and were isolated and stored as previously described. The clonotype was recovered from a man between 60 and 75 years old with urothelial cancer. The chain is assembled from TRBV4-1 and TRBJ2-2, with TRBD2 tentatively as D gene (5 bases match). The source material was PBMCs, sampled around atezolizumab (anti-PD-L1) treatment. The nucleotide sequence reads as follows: TGCGCCAGCAGCCGACCGGGATCGGACACCGGGGAGCTGTTTTTT. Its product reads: CASSRPGSDTGELFF.